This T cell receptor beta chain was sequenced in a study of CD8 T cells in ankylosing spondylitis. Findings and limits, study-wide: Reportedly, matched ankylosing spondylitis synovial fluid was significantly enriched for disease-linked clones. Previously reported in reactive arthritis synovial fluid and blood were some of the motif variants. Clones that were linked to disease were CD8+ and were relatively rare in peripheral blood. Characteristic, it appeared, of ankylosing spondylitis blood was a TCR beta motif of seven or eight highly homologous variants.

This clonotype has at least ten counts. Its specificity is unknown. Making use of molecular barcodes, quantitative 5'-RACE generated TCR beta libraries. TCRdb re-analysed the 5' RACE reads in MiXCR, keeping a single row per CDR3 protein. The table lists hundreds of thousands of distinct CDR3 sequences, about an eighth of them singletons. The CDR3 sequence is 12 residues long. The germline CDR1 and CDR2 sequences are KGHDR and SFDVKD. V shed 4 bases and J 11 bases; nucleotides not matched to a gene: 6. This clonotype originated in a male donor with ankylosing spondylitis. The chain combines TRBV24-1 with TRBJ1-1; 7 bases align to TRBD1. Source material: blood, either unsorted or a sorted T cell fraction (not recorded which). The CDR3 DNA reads TGTGCCACCAGTGACCGACAGGGTCGGGCTTTCTTT. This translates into CATSDRQGRAFF.